This TCR beta chain was documented in a study of T-cell memory formation after mild COVID-19. Study results and caveats: The finding that pre-infection memory included some responding clones suggested that cross-reactive memory joined. Shrinking CD4+ clones resided mostly in CM and EM, and CD8+ ones in EMRA.

V was cut by 0 bases and J by 5 bases, with 19 bases left in between. CDR3 length: 17 amino acids. Germline values: CDR1 SGHTA, CDR2 FQGNSA. Only a few counts were recorded for this clonotype. Its antigen is not identified. Each CDR3 protein is one row after TCRdb ran MiXCR on the 5' RACE reads. The repertoire holds about 350,000 distinct CDR3 sequences, with roughly 15% as singletons. Sequenced input: PBMCs or a T cell subset sorted from them (not recorded which). The rearrangement uses TRBV7-2 and TRBJ1-2; possibly TRBD1 for D (6 bases). The receptor comes from a man aged 18 to 29 who had mild COVID-19 (a few samples of this study predate the infection). Cell type and time point are not known. This chain's CDR3 is CASSLAYSGARPYGYTF. CDR3 in DNA: TGTGCCAGCAGCTTAGCGTATTCGGGGGCCAGACCGTATGGCTACACCTTC.